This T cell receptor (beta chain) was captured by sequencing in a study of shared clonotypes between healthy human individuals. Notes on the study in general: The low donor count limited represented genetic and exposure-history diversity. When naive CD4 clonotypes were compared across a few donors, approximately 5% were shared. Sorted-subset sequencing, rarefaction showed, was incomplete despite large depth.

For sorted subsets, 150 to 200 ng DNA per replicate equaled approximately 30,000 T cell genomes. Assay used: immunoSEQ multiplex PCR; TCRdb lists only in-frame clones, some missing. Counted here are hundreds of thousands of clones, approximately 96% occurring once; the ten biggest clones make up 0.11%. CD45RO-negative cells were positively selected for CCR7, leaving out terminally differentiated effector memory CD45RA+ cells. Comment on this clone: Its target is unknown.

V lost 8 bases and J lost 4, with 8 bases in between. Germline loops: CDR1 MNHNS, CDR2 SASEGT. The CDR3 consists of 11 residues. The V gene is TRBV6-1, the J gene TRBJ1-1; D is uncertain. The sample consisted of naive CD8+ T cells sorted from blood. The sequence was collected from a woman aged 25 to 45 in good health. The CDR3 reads CASWRGTEAFF. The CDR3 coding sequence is TGTGCCAGCTGGCGAGGCACTGAAGCTTTCTTT.